Below, 28 T cell receptor beta chains from the same sample are listed, as sequenced in a study of control samples from healthy donors and cancer patients. The table came from immunoSEQ multiplex PCR; TCRdb's copy has only in-frame clones and leaves some out. Here the sample spans about 110,000 clones, just over 90% being singletons. Sequencing was carried out using blood. The origin of the receptors is a human donor in good health. The donor label of this sample is uncertain.

V usage is TRBV5-1 and J usage is TRBJ2-7; TRBD1 aligns across 10 bases. The CDR3 length is 15 residues. With 1 base clipped from V and 7 bases from J, the junction kept 8 bases outside the gene matches. From germline, CDR1 is SGHRS and CDR2 YFSETQ. CDR3 coding DNA: TGCGCCAGCAGCTTGTCCGGGACAGGGGAGGGGGAGCAGTACTTC. Its protein is CASSLSGTGEGEQYF.

This clone is a singleton in its sample. The V and J genes are TRBV6-2 or TRBV6-3 and TRBJ1-6, with D maybe TRBD1 (5 bases). Trimming left V 2 bases short and J 7 bases short, with 9 bases between. There are 14 residues in the CDR3. Germline V gene sequence: CDR1 MNHEY, CDR2 SVGEGT. CDR3 region: CASSYQGDNSPLHF. The CDR3 region has the DNA TGTGCCAGCAGTTACCAGGGAGACAATTCACCCCTCCACTTT.

The chain's CDR3 is CATSDKETGVEGYTF. Here the CDR3 DNA reads TGTGCCACCAGTGATAAGGAGACAGGGGTAGAAGGCTACACCTTC. The chain couples TRBV24-1 to TRBJ1-2, with 8 bases aligning to TRBD1. Per the germline V gene, CDR1 is KGHDR and CDR2 is SFDVKD. V lost 3 bases and J lost 8; bases outside the gene matches: 10. The CDR3 is 15 amino acids.

This clone was detected only once. The genes are TRBV3-1 (or the pseudogene TRBV3-2) and TRBJ1-2; D possibly corresponds to TRBD1 (6 bases). CDR3 length: 14 amino acids. Germline V gene lookup returns CDR1 LGHDT and CDR2 YNNKEL (reference sequence). Trimming shortened V by 0 bases and J by 8 bases, and 13 bases separated the two germline ends. Here the CDR3 DNA reads TGTGCCAGCAGCCAAGATGTGGGGGCAAACGGCTACACCTTC. Its translation is CASSQDVGANGYTF.

This CDR3 reads CASGHYPGELFF. The DNA for the CDR3 is TGTGCTAGTGGTCACTATCCCGGGGAGCTGTTTTTT. The genes are TRBV12-5 and TRBJ2-2; the D is unclear. Germline V gene lookup returns CDR1 LGHNT and CDR2 FRNRAP. This CDR3 has 12 amino acids. V was trimmed by 5 bases and J by 6 bases, leaving 7 bases between them.

The chain links TRBV27 to TRBJ2-7; D possibly corresponds to TRBD1 (6 bases). Germline V gene sequence: CDR1 MNHEY, CDR2 SMNVEV (reference sequence). Trimming removed 6 bases at V and 5 bases at J, with 20 bases between. This CDR3 is built from 15 residues. In DNA, the CDR3 is TGTGCCAGCAGCCAAATCGGCGCAGGGGTCAACGAGCAGTACTTC. Translating gives CASSQIGAGVNEQYF.

The V call is TRBV5-1, the J call TRBJ2-1, with TRBD2 matching 14 bases. CDR3 size: 15 residues. In germline, CDR1 is SGHRS, CDR2 YFSETQ. V lost 4 bases, J lost 6 bases, and 3 bases stayed unmatched. CDR3 DNA sequence: TGCGCCAGCAGCCCCGGACTAGCGGGAGGCAATGAGCAGTTCTTC. This sequence encodes CASSPGLAGGNEQFF.

The gene calls are TRBV4-1 and TRBJ1-1; D is unresolved. CDR3 length: 15 residues. V shed 1 base and J shed 0 bases, with 9 bases lying between them. Germline-derived CDR1 and CDR2 are MGHRA and YSYEKL. For the CDR3, the DNA is TGCGCCAGCAGCCAAGGTCCAGCCATGAACACTGAAGCTTTCTTT. This encodes CASSQGPAMNTEAFF.

This clone came up once. The rearrangement joins TRBV4-2 to TRBJ2-7; 10 positions agree with TRBD2. Trimming took 2 bases from V and 3 from J; bases not matched to a gene: 4. Germline-derived CDR1 and CDR2 are LGHNA and YNFKEQ. The length of the CDR3 is 15 residues. The CDR3 DNA reads as TGTGCCAGCAGCCAACGTAGCGGGGGGATCTACGAGCAGTACTTC. Amino acids: CASSQRSGGIYEQYF.

This clone was seen a single time. This chain uses TRBV18 with TRBJ2-3; D unclear. V was shortened by 1 base and J by 2 bases, with 10 bases between the two germline ends. The germline V gene has CDR1 KGHSH and CDR2 LQKENI. The CDR3 spans 15 residues. CDR3 loop: CASSPLSDFTDTQYF. The DNA of the CDR3 is TGTGCCAGCTCACCACTCTCAGATTTCACAGATACGCAGTATTTT.

This chain uses TRBV27 with TRBJ2-5, with TRBD1 identical over 9 bases. V was pared by 6 bases and J by 0 bases, with 14 bases of the junction left unmatched. Germline CDR1 MNHEY, CDR2 SMNVEV (reference sequence). CDR3 size: 18 residues. CDR3 protein: CASSLVGQGLSYQETQYF. For the CDR3, the DNA is TGTGCCAGCAGCCTAGTCGGACAGGGGCTATCGTACCAAGAGACCCAGTACTTC.

The genes are TRBV27 and TRBJ2-1, with 11 bases aligning to TRBD2. CDR1 and CDR2 from the germline V gene are MNHEY and SMNVEV (reference sequence). The V segment lost 6 bases and the J segment 0 bases; nucleotides outside the gene matches: 4. There are 16 residues in the CDR3. The CDR3: CASRPSGGPSYNEQFF. CDR3 nucleotides: TGTGCCAGCAGACCTAGCGGGGGGCCCTCCTACAATGAGCAGTTCTTC.

This clone appeared a single time. The chain is built from TRBV27 and TRBJ1-1, with D hard to call. The germline V gene encodes CDR1 MNHEY and CDR2 SMNVEV (reference sequence). Trimming took off 3 bases at V and 5 bases at J, with 16 bases between the two ends. The CDR3 totals 15 residues. The CDR3 region has the DNA TGTGCCAGCAGTTTTAGCAGGTACAGTCCTACTGAAGCTTTCTTT. Amino acids: CASSFSRYSPTEAFF.

This chain connects TRBV19 to TRBJ2-1; TRBD1 or TRBD2 may be the D gene (6 bases each). The CDR3 extends over 13 amino acids. V was shortened by 8 bases and J by 2 bases, with 10 bases between the two germline ends. Germline CDR1 is LNHDA and CDR2 is SQIVND (reference sequence). CDR3 bases: TGTGCCAGTCGGGGGCCCGCCTACAATGAGCAGTTCTTC. It codes for CASRGPAYNEQFF.

The chain employs TRBV6-2 or TRBV6-3 and TRBJ2-1, with 7 bases fitting TRBD2. CDR1 is MNHEY and CDR2 is SVGEGT in the germline V gene. The CDR3 runs 13 residues. V lost 4 bases to trimming and J lost 9 bases; unmatched junction nucleotides: 6. CDR3 bases: TGTGCCAGCAGTTCCAGCGGGGAGGGTGAGCAGTTCTTC. The encoded protein is CASSSSGEGEQFF.

The chain joins TRBV25-1 to TRBJ2-7; a weak D match, TRBD1 (5 bases). Germline V gene data show CDR1 as MGHDK and CDR2 as SYGVNS. This CDR3 comprises 13 residues. The ends were cut back, 3 bases at V and 4 bases at J, with 10 bases in the middle. In DNA, the CDR3 is TGTGCCAGCAGTGATGCGACAGCTTACGAGCAGTACTTC. Its protein product is CASSDATAYEQYF.

This clone was detected only once. V is TRBV18 and J is TRBJ2-3, with TRBD2 matching 7 bases. The germline CDR1 and CDR2 sequences are KGHSH and LQKENI. The CDR3 is 12 residues long. The trim removed 8 bases at V and 2 bases at J, leaving 1 base unmatched. The CDR3 spells CASGRVTDTQYF. The CDR3 DNA reads as TGTGCCAGCGGGAGGGTCACAGATACGCAGTATTTT. Full variable domain (rest looked up from reference TRBV18 and TRBJ2-3): NAGVMQNPRHLVRRRGQEARLRCSPMKGHSHVYWYRQLPEEGLKFMVYLQKENIIDESGMPKERFSAEFPKEGPSILRIQQVVRGDSAAYFCASGRVTDTQYFGPGTRLTVL.

This clone was detected only a few times. The rearrangement uses TRBV9 and TRBJ2-1; D uncertain. This CDR3 has 15 residues. Per germline, CDR1 SGDLS and CDR2 YYNGEE. The ends were cut back, 3 bases at V and 0 bases at J, with 10 bases in the middle. CDR3 in amino acids: CASSAGQNSYNEQFF. CDR3 nucleotides: TGTGCCAGCAGCGCGGGCCAAAACTCCTACAATGAGCAGTTCTTC. Complete variable domain (other parts from reference TRBV9 and TRBJ2-1): DSGVTQTPKHLITATGQRVTLRCSPRSGDLSVYWYQQSLDQGLQFLIQYYNGEERAKGNILERFSAQQFPDLHSELNLSSLELGDSALYFCASSAGQNSYNEQFFGPGTRLTVL.

This CDR3 is CASSVDQGGTEAFF. CDR3 nucleotide sequence: TGTGCCAGCAGCGTAGATCAGGGTGGGACTGAAGCTTTCTTT. This chain links TRBV9 with TRBJ1-1, with D perhaps TRBD1 (5 bases). Trimming left V 0 bases short and J 5 bases short, with 11 bases between. Germline V lookup: CDR1 SGDLS, CDR2 YYNGEE. The CDR3 has 14 residues.

This clone is a singleton in its sample. V gene TRBV29-1 combines with J gene TRBJ1-2; TRBD1 agrees at 10 bases. V lost 2 bases and J lost 9; bases outside the gene matches: 12. The germline CDR1 and CDR2 sequences are SQVTM and ANQGSEA. The length of the CDR3 is 15 residues. This chain's CDR3 is CSVENPTGGLYSYTF. In nucleotides, the CDR3 is TGCAGCGTTGAAAATCCGACAGGGGGCCTTTATAGCTACACCTTC. The entire variable domain, with the rest obtained from reference TRBV29-1 and TRBJ1-2, is as follows: SAVISQKPSRDICQRGTSLTIQCQVDSQVTMMFWYRQQPGQSLTLIATANQGSEATYESGFVIDKFPISRPNLTFSTLTVSNMSPEDSSIYLCSVENPTGGLYSYTFGSGTRLTVV.

The chain employs TRBV19 and TRBJ2-6; D unresolved. Trimming left V 3 bases short and J 2 bases short, with 8 bases between. Germline values: CDR1 LNHDA, CDR2 SQIVND (reference sequence). The CDR3 runs to 15 residues. The CDR3 region has the DNA TGTGCCAGTAGTATTGGCCTGACTGGGGCCAACGTCCTGACTTTC. Translation: CASSIGLTGANVLTF.

The chain joins TRBV6-1 to TRBJ1-4; TRBD1 matches at 8 bases. This CDR3 is built from 17 residues. The V and J ends lost 0 bases and 7 bases, in that order; junction bases with no gene match: 10. Per the germline V gene, CDR1 is MNHNS and CDR2 is SASEGT. CDR3 coding DNA: TGTGCCAGCAGTGAAGCAGGGACAGGCTGGCCGAGTGAAAAACTGTTTTTT. Its translation is CASSEAGTGWPSEKLFF.

This clone was counted a single time. This rearrangement joins TRBV9 to TRBJ1-1; D is ambiguous. The CDR3 extends over 13 amino acids. Germline values: CDR1 SGDLS, CDR2 YYNGEE. Trimming stripped 0 bases from V and 5 bases from J, with 8 bases between. The CDR3 protein is CASSVVAETEAFF. Here the CDR3 DNA reads TGTGCCAGCAGCGTAGTGGCAGAGACTGAAGCTTTCTTT.

The chain links TRBV24-1 to TRBJ2-3; 10 bases align to TRBD1. This CDR3 region has 16 residues. V gave up 4 bases and J gave up 2 bases; unmatched junction bases: 5. Germline CDR1 and CDR2: KGHDR and SFDVKD. The CDR3 nucleotides are TGTGCCACCAGTGACCCGACAGGGGGCAACACAGATACGCAGTATTTT. Its protein is CATSDPTGGNTDTQYF.

V is TRBV6-4 and J is TRBJ1-2, with 9 bases that match TRBD1. CDR1 is MRHNA, CDR2 SNTAGT, per germline. V trimming: 4 bases; J trimming: 6 bases; junction bases outside the gene matches: 12. There are 16 residues in the CDR3. CDR3 nucleotide sequence: TGTGCCAGCAGTGGCTCCCTGGACAGGGGCGAGAATGGCTACACCTTC. This sequence encodes CASSGSLDRGENGYTF.

The V call is TRBV19, the J call TRBJ2-3; either TRBD1 or TRBD2 may fit D (5 bases each). CDR3 size: 15 residues. In germline, CDR1 is LNHDA, CDR2 SQIVND (reference sequence). Trimming removed 4 bases from V and 6 bases from J, with 17 bases in between. The CDR3 sequence is CASSSRGPASDTQYF. CDR3 nucleotides: TGTGCCAGTAGTAGCCGGGGACCTGCGTCTGATACGCAGTATTTT.

The chain recombines TRBV28 with TRBJ2-6, with 7 bases lining up with TRBD1. J was trimmed by 0 bases and V by 6 bases; bases with no gene match: 8. Germline lookup yields CDR1 MDHEN and CDR2 SYDVKM. The CDR3 has 17 amino acids. The CDR3 DNA sequence: TGTGCCAGCAGCACCGGGACAGCGAGCTCTGGGGCCAACGTCCTGACTTTC. Translation: CASSTGTASSGANVLTF.

The genes are TRBV5-4 and TRBJ1-2, with 12 bases aligning to TRBD1. From germline, CDR1 is SGHNT and CDR2 YYREEE (reference sequence). The CDR3 extends over 20 amino acids. J was trimmed by 4 bases and V by 3 bases; bases with no gene match: 19. CDR3 DNA: TGTGCCAGCAGCTCAACTACACCCCGGGGACAGGGGGCGAGGAGCTATGGCTACACCTTC. This gives the protein CASSSTTPRGQGARSYGYTF.